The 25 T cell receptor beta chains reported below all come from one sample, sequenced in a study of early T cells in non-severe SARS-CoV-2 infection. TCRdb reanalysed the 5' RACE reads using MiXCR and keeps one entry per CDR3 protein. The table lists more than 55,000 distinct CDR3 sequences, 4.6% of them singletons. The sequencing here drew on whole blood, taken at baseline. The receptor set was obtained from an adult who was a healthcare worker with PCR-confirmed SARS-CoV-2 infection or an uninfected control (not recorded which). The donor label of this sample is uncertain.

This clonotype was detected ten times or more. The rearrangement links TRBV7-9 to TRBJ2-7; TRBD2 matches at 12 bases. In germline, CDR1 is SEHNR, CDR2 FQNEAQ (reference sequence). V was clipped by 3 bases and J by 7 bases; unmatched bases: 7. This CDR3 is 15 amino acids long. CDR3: CASSLPSGGATEQYF. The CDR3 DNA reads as TGTGCCAGCAGCTTGCCTAGCGGGGGGGCTACGGAGCAGTACTTC.

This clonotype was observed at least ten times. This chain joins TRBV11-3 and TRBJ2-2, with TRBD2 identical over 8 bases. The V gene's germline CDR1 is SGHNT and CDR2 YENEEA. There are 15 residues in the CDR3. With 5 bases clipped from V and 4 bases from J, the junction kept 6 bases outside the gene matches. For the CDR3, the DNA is TGTGCCAGCAGCCCGACTAGCGTGTCCACCGGGGAGCTGTTTTTT. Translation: CASSPTSVSTGELFF.

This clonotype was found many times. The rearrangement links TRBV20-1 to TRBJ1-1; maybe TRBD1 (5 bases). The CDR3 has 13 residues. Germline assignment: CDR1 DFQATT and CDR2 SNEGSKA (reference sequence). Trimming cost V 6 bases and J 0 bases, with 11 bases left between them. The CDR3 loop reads CSASTALNTEAFF. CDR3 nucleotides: TGCAGTGCCTCGACAGCCTTGAACACTGAAGCTTTCTTT.

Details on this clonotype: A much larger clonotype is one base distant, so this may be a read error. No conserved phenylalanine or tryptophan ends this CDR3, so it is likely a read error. CDR3 residues: CASSDIQGMAAPLHI. In DNA, the CDR3 is TGTGCCAGCAGTGACATTCAGGGCATGGCGGCACCCCTCCACATT. This chain connects TRBV25-1 to TRBJ1-6; the D gene is possibly TRBD1 (5 bases). The CDR3 length is 15 residues. Trimming removed 3 bases at V and 11 bases at J, with 17 bases between. CDR1 is MGHDK and CDR2 is SYGVNS in the germline V gene.

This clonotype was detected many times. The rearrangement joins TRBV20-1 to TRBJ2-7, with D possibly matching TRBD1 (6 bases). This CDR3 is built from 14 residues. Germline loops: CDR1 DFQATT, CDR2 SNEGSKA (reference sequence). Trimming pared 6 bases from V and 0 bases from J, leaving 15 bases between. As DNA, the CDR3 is TGCAGTGCCGAAATTGGGGGACACTCCTACGAGCAGTACTTC. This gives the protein CSAEIGGHSYEQYF.

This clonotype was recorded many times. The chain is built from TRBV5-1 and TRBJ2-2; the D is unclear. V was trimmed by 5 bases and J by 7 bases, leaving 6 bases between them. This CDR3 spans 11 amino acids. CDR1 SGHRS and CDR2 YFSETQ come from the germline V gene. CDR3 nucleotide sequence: TGCGCCAGCAGGAGGAACGGGGAGCTGTTTTTT. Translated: CASRRNGELFF.

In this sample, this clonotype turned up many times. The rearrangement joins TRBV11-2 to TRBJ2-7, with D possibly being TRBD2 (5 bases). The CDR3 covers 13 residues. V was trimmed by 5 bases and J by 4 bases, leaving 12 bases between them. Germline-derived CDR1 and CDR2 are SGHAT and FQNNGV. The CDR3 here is CASSQSGGYEQYF. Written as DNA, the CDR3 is TGTGCCAGCAGCCAGTCGGGCGGGTACGAGCAGTACTTC.

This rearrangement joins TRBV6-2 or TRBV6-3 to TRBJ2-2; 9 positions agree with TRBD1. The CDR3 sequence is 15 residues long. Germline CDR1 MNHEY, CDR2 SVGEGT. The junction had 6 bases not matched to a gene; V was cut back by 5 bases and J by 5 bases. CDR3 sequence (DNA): TGTGCCAGCAGTCATTCCGGGACAGGGACCGGGGAGCTGTTTTTT. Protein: CASSHSGTGTGELFF.

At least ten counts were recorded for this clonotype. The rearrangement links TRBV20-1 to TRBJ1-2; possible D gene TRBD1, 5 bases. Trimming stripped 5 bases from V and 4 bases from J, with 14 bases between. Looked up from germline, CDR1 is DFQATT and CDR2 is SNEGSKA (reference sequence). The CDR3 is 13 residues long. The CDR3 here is CSARDGRRYGYTF. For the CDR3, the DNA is TGCAGTGCTCGGGACGGAAGGCGCTATGGCTACACCTTC.

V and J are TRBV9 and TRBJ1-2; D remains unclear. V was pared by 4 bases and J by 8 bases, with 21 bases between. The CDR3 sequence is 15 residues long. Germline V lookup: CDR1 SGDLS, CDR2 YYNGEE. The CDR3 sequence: CASSRMDVGSVGYTF. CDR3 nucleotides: TGTGCCAGCAGCCGCATGGATGTAGGGAGCGTCGGCTACACCTTC.

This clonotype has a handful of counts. This CDR3 is CSAYFAGYTDTQYF. The CDR3 region has the DNA TGCAGTGCTTATTTCGCGGGGTACACAGATACGCAGTATTTT. The chain is built from TRBV20-1 and TRBJ2-3, with a tentative D call TRBD2 (6 bases). Germline loops: CDR1 DFQATT, CDR2 SNEGSKA (reference sequence). The CDR3 is 14 amino acids. The V and J ends lost 5 bases and 2 bases respectively, with 14 bases between them.

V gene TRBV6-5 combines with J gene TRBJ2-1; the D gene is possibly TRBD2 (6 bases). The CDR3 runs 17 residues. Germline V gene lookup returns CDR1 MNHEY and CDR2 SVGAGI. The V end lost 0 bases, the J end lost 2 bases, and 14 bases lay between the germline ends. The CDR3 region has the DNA TGTGCCAGCAGTTACTCTAGAGGCGGGGCAGCCTACAATGAGCAGTTCTTC. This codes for CASSYSRGGAAYNEQFF.

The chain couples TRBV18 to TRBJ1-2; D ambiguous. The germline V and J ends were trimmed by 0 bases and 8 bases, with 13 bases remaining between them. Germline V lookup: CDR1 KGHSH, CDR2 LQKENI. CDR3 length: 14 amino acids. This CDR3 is CASSPPPVPAGYTF. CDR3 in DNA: TGTGCCAGCTCACCACCCCCTGTACCCGCGGGCTACACCTTC.

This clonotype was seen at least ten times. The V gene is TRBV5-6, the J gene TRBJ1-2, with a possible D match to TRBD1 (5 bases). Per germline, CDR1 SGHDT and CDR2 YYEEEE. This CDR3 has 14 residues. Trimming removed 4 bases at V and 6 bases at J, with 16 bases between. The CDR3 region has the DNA TGTGCCAGCAGCGGCCAGGGAGGAGGGAATGGCTACACCTTC. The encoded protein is CASSGQGGGNGYTF.

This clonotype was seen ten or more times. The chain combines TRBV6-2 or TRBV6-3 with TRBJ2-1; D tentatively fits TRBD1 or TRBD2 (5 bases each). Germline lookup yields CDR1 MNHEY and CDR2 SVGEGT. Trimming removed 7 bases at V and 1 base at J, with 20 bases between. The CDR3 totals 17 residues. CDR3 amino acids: CASNTLGQGISYNEQFF. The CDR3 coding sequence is TGTGCCAGCAATACACTAGGGCAGGGAATTTCCTACAATGAGCAGTTCTTC.

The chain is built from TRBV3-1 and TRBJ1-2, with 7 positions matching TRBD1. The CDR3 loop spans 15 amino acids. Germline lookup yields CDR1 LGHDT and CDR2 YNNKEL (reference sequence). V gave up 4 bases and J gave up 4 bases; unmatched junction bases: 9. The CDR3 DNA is TGTGCCAGCAGCCCGCGTGGGACAGACTTCTATGGCTACACCTTC. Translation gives CASSPRGTDFYGYTF.

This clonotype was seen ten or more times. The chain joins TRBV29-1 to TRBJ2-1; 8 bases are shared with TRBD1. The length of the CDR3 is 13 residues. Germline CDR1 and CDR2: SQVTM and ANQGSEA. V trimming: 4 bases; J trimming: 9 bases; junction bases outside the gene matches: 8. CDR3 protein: CSVGRTGTPEQFF. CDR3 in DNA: TGCAGCGTTGGCAGGACAGGGACCCCTGAGCAGTTCTTC.

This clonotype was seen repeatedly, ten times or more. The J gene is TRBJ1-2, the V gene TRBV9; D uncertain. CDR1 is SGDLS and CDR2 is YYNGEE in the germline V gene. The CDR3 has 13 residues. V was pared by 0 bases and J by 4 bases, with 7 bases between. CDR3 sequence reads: CASSVELGYGYTF. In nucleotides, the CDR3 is TGTGCCAGCAGCGTAGAGCTGGGCTATGGCTACACCTTC.

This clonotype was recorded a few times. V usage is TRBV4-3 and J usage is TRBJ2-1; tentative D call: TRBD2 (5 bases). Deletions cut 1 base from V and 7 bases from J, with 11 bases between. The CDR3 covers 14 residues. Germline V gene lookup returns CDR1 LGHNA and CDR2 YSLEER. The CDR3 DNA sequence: TGCGCCAGCAGCCAAGCCCTCTCGGGGAATGAGCAGTTCTTC. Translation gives CASSQALSGNEQFF.

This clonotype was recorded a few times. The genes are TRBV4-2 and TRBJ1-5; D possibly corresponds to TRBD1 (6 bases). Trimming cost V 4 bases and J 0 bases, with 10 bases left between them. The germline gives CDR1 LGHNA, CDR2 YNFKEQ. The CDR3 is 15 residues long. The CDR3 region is CASSPGHNSNQPQHF. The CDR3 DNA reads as TGTGCCAGCAGCCCGGGACATAATAGCAATCAGCCCCAGCATTTT.

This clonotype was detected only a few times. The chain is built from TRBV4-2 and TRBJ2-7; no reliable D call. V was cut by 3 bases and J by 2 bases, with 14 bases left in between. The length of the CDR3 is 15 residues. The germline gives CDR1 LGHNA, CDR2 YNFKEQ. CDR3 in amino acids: CASSQLGSVPYEQYF. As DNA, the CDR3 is TGTGCCAGCAGCCAGTTAGGCAGTGTGCCCTACGAGCAGTACTTC.

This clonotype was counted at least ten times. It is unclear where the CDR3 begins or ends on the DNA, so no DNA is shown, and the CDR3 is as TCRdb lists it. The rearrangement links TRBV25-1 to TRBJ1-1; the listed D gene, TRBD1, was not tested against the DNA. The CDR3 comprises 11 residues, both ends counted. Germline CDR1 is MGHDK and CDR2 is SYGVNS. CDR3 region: CASSWGQGTFF.

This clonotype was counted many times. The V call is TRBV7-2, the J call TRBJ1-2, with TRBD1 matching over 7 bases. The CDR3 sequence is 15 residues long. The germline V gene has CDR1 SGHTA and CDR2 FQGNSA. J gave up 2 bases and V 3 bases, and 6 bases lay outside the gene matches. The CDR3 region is CASSFKQGVNYGYTF. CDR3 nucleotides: TGTGCCAGCAGCTTTAAGCAGGGGGTAAACTATGGCTACACCTTC.

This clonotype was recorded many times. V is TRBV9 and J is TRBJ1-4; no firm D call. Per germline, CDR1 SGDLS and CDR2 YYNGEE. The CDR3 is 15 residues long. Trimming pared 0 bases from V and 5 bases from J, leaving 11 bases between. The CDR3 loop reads CASSVGGDLNEKLFF. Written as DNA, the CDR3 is TGTGCCAGCAGCGTAGGCGGAGACCTAAATGAAAAACTGTTTTTT.

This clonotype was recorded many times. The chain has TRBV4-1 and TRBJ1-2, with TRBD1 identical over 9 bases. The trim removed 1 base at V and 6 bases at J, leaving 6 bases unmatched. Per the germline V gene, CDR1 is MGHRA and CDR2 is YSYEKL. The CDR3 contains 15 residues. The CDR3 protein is CASSQAGTGIDGYTF. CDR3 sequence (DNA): TGCGCCAGCAGCCAAGCAGGGACAGGGATCGATGGCTACACCTTC.